The 26 T cell receptor beta chains listed next were all sequenced from one sample in a study of blood T cell repertoires in COVID-19. Measured with immunoSEQ multiplex PCR; TCRdb has only the in-frame clones, and not every one. The sample contains roughly 110,000 clones, 80% to 85% of which appear only once. Sequenced input: peripheral blood. The receptors shown here come from a woman between 65 and 79 years old with acute or convalescent COVID-19.

The chain couples TRBV5-8 to TRBJ2-7; TRBD2 agrees at 12 bases. The CDR3 extends over 13 amino acids. CDR1 is SGHTS, CDR2 YDEGEE, per germline. Trimming took 10 bases from V and 2 from J; bases not matched to a gene: 4. CDR3 amino acids: CAGGLAGTYEQYF. The DNA of the CDR3 is TGTGCCGGAGGACTAGCGGGGACCTACGAGCAGTACTTC.

J is TRBJ1-5 and V is TRBV6-5; the D is unclear. V shed 2 bases and J shed 4 bases, with 6 bases lying between them. From germline, CDR1 is MNHEY and CDR2 SVGAGI. There are 13 residues in the CDR3. CDR3 sequence (DNA): TGTGCCAGCAGTTACGACAATAATCAGCCCCAGCATTTT. Encoded protein: CASSYDNNQPQHF.

This sequence joins TRBV11-1 and TRBJ1-2, with 7 bases fitting TRBD1. This CDR3 has 13 amino acids. Trimming removed 5 bases from V and 8 bases from J; junction bases left unmatched: 8. Per germline, CDR1 SGHAT and CDR2 FQDESV (reference sequence). CDR3 in DNA: TGTGCCAGCAGCCGTACAGGGGTCGACGGCTACACCTTC. Translating gives CASSRTGVDGYTF.

The CDR3 loop is CAISESGGGFEQYF. The CDR3, as DNA: TGTGCCATCAGTGAGTCGGGGGGAGGGTTCGAGCAGTACTTC. The rearrangement uses TRBV10-3 and TRBJ2-7; 7 nucleotides line up with TRBD2. Germline assignment: CDR1 ENHRY and CDR2 SYGVKD. Trimming took 0 bases from V and 6 from J; bases not matched to a gene: 5. The CDR3 length is 14 residues.

This chain links TRBV2 with TRBJ1-5; 7 nucleotides match TRBD1. After removal of 6 bases from V and 4 bases from J, the junction contained 3 bases not matched to a gene. Germline V gene sequence: CDR1 SNHLY, CDR2 FYNNEI. The CDR3 covers 13 residues. The CDR3 here is CASSPQGNQPQHF. In nucleotides, the CDR3 is TGTGCCAGCAGCCCACAGGGGAATCAGCCCCAGCATTTT.

V and J are TRBV9 and TRBJ1-6; D unclear. The CDR3 covers 17 residues. The germline gives CDR1 SGDLS, CDR2 YYNGEE. The V gene lost 0 bases and the J gene lost 6 bases, with 16 bases spanning the gap. Written as DNA, the CDR3 is TGTGCCAGCAGCGTAGCTCGTAGCGTAGGACTTAATTCACCCCTCCACTTT. Translated, it gives CASSVARSVGLNSPLHF.

This chain links TRBV19 with TRBJ2-1, with D possibly matching TRBD2 (7 bases). V gave up 8 bases and J gave up 0 bases, with 23 bases separating them. From germline, CDR1 is LNHDA and CDR2 SQIVND (reference sequence). The CDR3 is 18 residues long. CDR3 in amino acids: CASLSSGGRTHSYNEQFF. The CDR3 DNA follows: TGTGCCAGTCTCTCGTCGGGGGGCCGAACCCACTCCTACAATGAGCAGTTCTTC.

The chain recombines TRBV6-4 with TRBJ2-2; 7 nucleotides match TRBD2. CDR3 length: 17 residues. J was trimmed by 0 bases and V by 6 bases; bases with no gene match: 10. The V gene's germline CDR1 is MRHNA and CDR2 SNTAGT. The CDR3 sequence: CASSARPAGANTGELFF. DNA for the CDR3: TGTGCCAGCAGCGCTCGCCCGGCGGGGGCGAACACCGGGGAGCTGTTTTTT.

This chain joins TRBV2 and TRBJ2-7; TRBD1 matches at 9 bases. CDR3 length: 14 amino acids. The junction had 5 bases not matched to a gene; V was cut back by 5 bases and J by 3 bases. Germline assignment: CDR1 SNHLY and CDR2 FYNNEI. The CDR3 loop reads CASSLQGANYEQYF. As DNA, the CDR3 is TGTGCCAGCAGTCTACAGGGGGCAAACTACGAGCAGTACTTC.

J is TRBJ1-5 and V is TRBV12-5; TRBD1 might be the D (6 bases). V lost 0 bases, J lost 6 bases, and 12 bases lay in between. Germline V gene data show CDR1 as LGHNT and CDR2 as FRNRAP. The CDR3 runs to 15 residues. The DNA for the CDR3 is TGTGCTAGTGGTTTGGTTGGGGGCGCAGGTCAGCCCCAGCATTTT. Protein: CASGLVGGAGQPQHF.

J is TRBJ1-2 and V is TRBV6-5, with TRBD1 matching over 8 bases. Germline CDR1 is MNHEY and CDR2 is SVGAGI. Trimming cost V 6 bases and J 6 bases; bases outside gene matches: 6. This CDR3 region has 13 residues. This chain's CDR3 is CASSRQGRDGYTF. The CDR3 DNA is TGTGCCAGCAGCAGACAGGGGAGGGATGGCTACACCTTC.

The CDR3 region is CASSRRQGKVGEQYF. The CDR3 DNA reads TGTGCCAGCAGCCGTCGACAGGGGAAGGTGGGGGAGCAGTACTTC. This chain uses TRBV3-1 (or the pseudogene TRBV3-2) with TRBJ2-7; 8 bases align to TRBD1. Trimming at V came to 4 bases and at J to 7 bases, leaving 12 bases not matched to a gene. The CDR3 consists of 15 residues. CDR1 and CDR2 (germline): LGHDT, YNNKEL (reference sequence).

This clone was observed a few times. This chain links TRBV7-2 with TRBJ2-7; TRBD1 might be the D (6 bases). The length of the CDR3 is 13 residues. The germline V and J ends were trimmed by 7 bases and 6 bases, with 16 bases remaining between them. CDR1 and CDR2 from the germline V gene are SGHTA and FQGNSA. CDR3 bases: TGTGCCAGCACCCCGACAGGTTTGGGCGAGCAGTACTTC. Its protein product is CASTPTGLGEQYF.

J is TRBJ1-3 and V is TRBV18; no firm D call. The CDR3 loop spans 16 amino acids. CDR1 and CDR2 (germline): KGHSH, LQKENI. V was cut by 2 bases and J by 0 bases, with 11 bases left in between. The CDR3: CASSPSGPFSGNTIYF. CDR3 nucleotides: TGTGCCAGCTCACCAAGCGGACCGTTCTCTGGAAACACCATATATTTT.

This clone was detected only once. This chain links TRBV25-1 with TRBJ2-3; no clear D gene. The length of the CDR3 is 13 residues. Trimming left V 5 bases short and J 0 bases short, with 6 bases between. CDR1 is MGHDK, CDR2 SYGVNS, per germline. Here the CDR3 DNA reads TGTGCCAGCAGTCCCTCTAGCACAGATACGCAGTATTTT. This translates into CASSPSSTDTQYF.

The rearrangement uses TRBV10-3 and TRBJ2-2, with TRBD1 as a possible D gene (5 bases). The CDR3 spans 14 residues. The V and J ends lost 4 bases and 4 bases respectively, with 10 bases between them. The germline gives CDR1 ENHRY, CDR2 SYGVKD. In DNA form, the CDR3 reads TGTGCCATCAGTGCGATAGGGGCCACCGGGGAGCTGTTTTTT. Its translation: CAISAIGATGELFF.

CDR3: CASSIPLAGANTGELFF. The CDR3 DNA reads as TGTGCCAGTAGTATCCCACTAGCGGGGGCGAACACCGGGGAGCTGTTTTTT. V gene TRBV19 combines with J gene TRBJ2-2; 11 bases align to TRBD2. The CDR3 covers 17 residues. J lost 0 bases, V lost 3 bases, and 3 bases had no gene match. Germline CDR1 is LNHDA and CDR2 is SQIVND (reference sequence).

The chain couples TRBV5-1 to TRBJ2-7, with D tentatively TRBD1 (6 bases). The CDR3 runs to 14 residues. CDR1 is SGHRS, CDR2 YFSETQ, per germline. Trimming took off 6 bases at V and 4 bases at J, with 17 bases between the two ends. CDR3 DNA sequence: TGCGCCAGCAAGGTTTTCAGGGGAACTTACGAGCAGTACTTC. Translated: CASKVFRGTYEQYF.

The V call is TRBV19, the J call TRBJ2-1; TRBD2 matches at 8 bases. V shed 7 bases, J shed 8 bases, and the junction held 13 bases outside the gene matches. This CDR3 contains 15 residues. The V gene's germline CDR1 is LNHDA and CDR2 SQIVND (reference sequence). In DNA form, the CDR3 reads TGTGCCAGTAAAGTTAAGCGGGAGAGGGGACATGAGCAGTTCTTC. Translating it yields CASKVKRERGHEQFF.

The chain has TRBV19 and TRBJ2-5, with 8 nucleotides matching TRBD2. The CDR3 sequence is 16 residues long. The V segment lost 3 bases and the J segment 5 bases; nucleotides outside the gene matches: 11. Per the germline V gene, CDR1 is LNHDA and CDR2 is SQIVND (reference sequence). CDR3 sequence reads: CASSMVISGIVETQYF. CDR3 nucleotides: TGTGCCAGTAGTATGGTGATTAGCGGGATTGTGGAGACCCAGTACTTC.

CDR3 loop: CASSGDSTGQPQHF. CDR3 nucleotide sequence: TGTGCCAGCAGTGGTGACAGTACCGGTCAGCCCCAGCATTTT. This chain links TRBV2 with TRBJ1-5; TRBD1 is a possible D gene (5 bases). V was trimmed by 4 bases and J by 6 bases, leaving 13 bases between them. The germline V gene encodes CDR1 SNHLY and CDR2 FYNNEI. This CDR3 region has 14 residues.

The chain joins TRBV20-1 to TRBJ1-1; maybe TRBD1 (5 bases). CDR1 and CDR2 (germline): DFQATT, SNEGSKA (reference sequence). The CDR3 spans 10 residues. V was cut by 4 bases and J by 8 bases, with 8 bases left in between. The CDR3 nucleotides read TGCAGTGCTATGGGGGGGGAAGCTTTCTTT. Encoded protein: CSAMGGEAFF.

The chain combines TRBV7-2 with TRBJ1-4, with D possibly being TRBD1 (6 bases). V was shortened by 5 bases and J by 8 bases, with 12 bases between the two germline ends. The CDR3 has 13 amino acids. The germline V gene encodes CDR1 SGHTA and CDR2 FQGNSA. The CDR3: CASSRGIDEKLFF. CDR3 sequence (DNA): TGTGCCAGCAGCAGGGGGATCGACGAAAAACTGTTTTTT. Using reference TRBV7-2 and TRBJ1-4 for the parts outside the CDR3, the full variable domain is GAGVSQSPSNKVTEKGKDVELRCDPISGHTALYWYRQSLGQGLEFLIYFQGNSAPDKSGLPSDRFSAERTGGSVSTLTIQRTQQEDSAVYLCASSRGIDEKLFFGSGTQLSVL.

The V gene is TRBV15, the J gene TRBJ2-5; 10 bases match TRBD2. With V trimmed by 0 bases and J by 2 bases, 6 bases remained unmatched. Germline V gene lookup returns CDR1 LNHNV and CDR2 YYDKDF (reference sequence). The CDR3 has 17 amino acids. CDR3 sequence: CATSRELPSGGQETQYF. The CDR3 region has the DNA TGTGCCACCAGCAGAGAGTTACCTAGCGGGGGACAAGAGACCCAGTACTTC.

This chain connects TRBV10-3 to TRBJ1-1; TRBD1 aligns across 8 bases. CDR1 and CDR2 from the germline V gene are ENHRY and SYGVKD. The CDR3 consists of 18 residues. J gave up 0 bases and V 2 bases, and 11 bases lay outside the gene matches. The CDR3 sequence is CAISENGRGQTMNTEAFF. The CDR3 coding sequence is TGTGCCATCAGTGAGAACGGCAGGGGGCAGACCATGAACACTGAAGCTTTCTTT.

This clone was counted only a few times. This sequence joins TRBV7-8 and TRBJ1-3; possible D gene TRBD1, 5 bases. Germline V gives CDR1 SGHVS, CDR2 FQNEAQ. Trimming left V 5 bases short and J 7 bases short, with 12 bases between. The CDR3 has 13 amino acids. CDR3 amino acids: CASSRGAGNTIYF. CDR3 coding DNA: TGTGCCAGCAGCCGAGGGGCAGGGAACACCATATATTTT.